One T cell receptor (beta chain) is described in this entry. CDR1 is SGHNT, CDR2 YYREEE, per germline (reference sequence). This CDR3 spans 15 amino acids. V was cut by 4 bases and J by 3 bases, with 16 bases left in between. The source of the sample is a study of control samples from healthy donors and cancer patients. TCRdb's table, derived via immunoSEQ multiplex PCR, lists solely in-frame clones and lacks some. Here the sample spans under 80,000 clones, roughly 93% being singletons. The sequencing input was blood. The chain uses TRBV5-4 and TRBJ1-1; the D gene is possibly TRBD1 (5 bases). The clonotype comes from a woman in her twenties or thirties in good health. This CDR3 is CASSRGEGRDTEAFF. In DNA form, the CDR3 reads TGTGCCAGCAGCCGGGGGGAAGGAAGGGACACTGAAGCTTTCTTT. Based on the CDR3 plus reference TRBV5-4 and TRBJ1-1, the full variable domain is ETGVTQSPTHLIKTRGQQVTLRCSSQSGHNTVSWYQQALGQGPQFIFQYYREEENGRGNFPPRFSGLQFPNYSSELNVNALELDDSALYLCASSRGEGRDTEAFFGQGTRLTVV.